This TCR beta chain stems from a study of blood T cells in healthy people across ages. Study-wide background: T cells yielded about one barcoded beta molecule per two cells through template switching.

CDR3 length: 17 amino acids. CDR1 is DFQATT and CDR2 is SNEGSKA in the germline V gene (reference sequence). J was trimmed by 4 bases and V by 0 bases; bases with no gene match: 12. Note on this clonotype: Its antigen is as yet unknown.

Together with a sample-barcoded 5' primer, a J-beta primer mix was included in a second PCR lasting about 6 to 11 cycles. TCRdb ran MiXCR on the 5' RACE reads and lists one entry per CDR3 protein. The table includes about 840,000 distinct CDR3 sequences, about 27% detected once. Study results and limitations: Researchers deemed the diversity estimates from one million T cells underestimates.

These data also formed part of another study, on T cells of mothers and their children. That source adds: The overlap seen between related mothers and children slightly exceeded that of unrelated pairs, though not significantly.

Sequenced material: blood. The V gene is TRBV20-1, the J gene TRBJ1-2; 9 positions match TRBD1. The sequence came from a woman in her thirties or forties in good health. The chain's CDR3 is CSARDLSGTGIGYGYTF. In DNA form, the CDR3 reads TGCAGTGCTAGAGATCTAAGCGGGACAGGGATCGGCTATGGCTACACCTTC.